This T cell receptor (beta chain) was identified in a study of vaccination and CD4 T cells after COVID-19. Stated treatment: approximately 11-day PBMC culture with coronavirus spike peptide pools or control peptides (ViraFEST assay). For ViraFEST, peptide pools expanded antigen-specific T cells, after which the TCRs were sequenced. Oncomine TCR Beta short-read sequencing was applied to DNA from cultured CD4+ T cells. TCRdb fed the PCR reads into MiXCR, producing one record per CDR3 protein. Of roughly 15,000 distinct CDR3 sequences in the sample, around 50% were seen once. V lost 3 bases and J lost 7; bases outside the gene matches: 12. This CDR3 is built from 17 residues. Germline V gives CDR1 LNHDA, CDR2 SQIVND (reference sequence). Notes on the study in general: Convalescent patients were relatively few, and early post-infection timepoints were missing.

With respect to this clonotype: Its antigen is unknown.

The material sequenced was CD4+ T cells from blood, cultured in vitro. The clonotype comes from a human donor who had recovered from COVID-19. The chain combines TRBV19 with TRBJ2-1, with 10 bases fitting TRBD2. In nucleotides, the CDR3 is TGTGCCAGTAGTATTGTCCCCCTAGCGGGAGTAAAGAATGAGCAGTTCTTC. This gives the protein CASSIVPLAGVKNEQFF.